The 27 T cell receptor beta chains given below trace back to one sample, sequenced in a study of PD-L1 blockade in urothelial cancer. Specified time point: pretreatment peripheral blood. Sequencing was performed with immunoSEQ multiplex PCR; in TCRdb, only in-frame clones are kept and a portion is missing. The data show 30,000 to 40,000 clones, roughly 82% seen once. The starting material was PBMCs, obtained around atezolizumab (anti-PD-L1) treatment. The receptors were sampled from a man in his sixties with urothelial cancer.

The chain combines TRBV4-2 with TRBJ2-1; D unclear. CDR1 and CDR2 from the germline V gene are LGHNA and YNFKEQ. The CDR3 totals 17 residues. Between the trimmed V and J ends, which lost 4 bases and 9 bases, there was a span of 25 bases. The chain's CDR3 is CASSLTATSILLGEQFF. In DNA, the CDR3 is TGTGCCAGCAGCCTAACGGCGACTTCCATCCTATTAGGTGAGCAGTTCTTC.

V usage is TRBV19 and J usage is TRBJ2-3, with TRBD2 matching over 13 bases. V was clipped by 2 bases and J by 7 bases; unmatched bases: 3. Per the germline V gene, CDR1 is LNHDA and CDR2 is SQIVND (reference sequence). There are 15 residues in the CDR3. CDR3 in DNA: TGTGCCAGTAGTATAACTAGCGGGGGGGCGCATACGCAGTATTTT. It yields the protein CASSITSGGAHTQYF.

The chain is built from TRBV11-2 and TRBJ2-1, with D perhaps matching TRBD2 (5 bases). CDR3 size: 19 residues. CDR1 and CDR2 (germline): SGHAT, FQNNGV. Trimming shortened V by 5 bases and J by 0 bases, and 23 bases separated the two germline ends. The CDR3 sequence: CASSPRLSGLSSSYNEQFF. CDR3 sequence (DNA): TGTGCCAGCAGCCCCCGATTGAGCGGTCTTTCCAGCTCCTACAATGAGCAGTTCTTC.

J is TRBJ2-1 and V is TRBV2; D gene uncertain. V dropped 1 base and J dropped 5 bases, with 6 bases sitting between them. This CDR3 contains 13 residues. Germline V gene data show CDR1 as SNHLY and CDR2 as FYNNEI. The CDR3 is CASSEDRNNEQFF. In nucleotides, the CDR3 is TGTGCCAGCAGTGAAGATAGAAACAATGAGCAGTTCTTC. Full variable domain (outside the CDR3, taken from reference TRBV2 and TRBJ2-1): EPEVTQTPSHQVTQMGQEVILRCVPISNHLYFYWYRQILGQKVEFLVSFYNNEISEKSEIFDDQFSVERPDGSNFTLKIRSTKLEDSAMYFCASSEDRNNEQFFGPGTRLTVL.

The gene calls are TRBV5-1 and TRBJ2-5, with 10 bases matching TRBD2. The germline gives CDR1 SGHRS, CDR2 YFSETQ. The CDR3 runs to 15 residues. V shed 3 bases and J 6 bases; nucleotides not matched to a gene: 8. Written as DNA, the CDR3 is TGCGCCAGCAGCTCGGCAGCGGGGGGGCCGAAGACCCAGTACTTC. Its protein is CASSSAAGGPKTQYF.

This rearrangement joins TRBV5-1 to TRBJ2-3, with 10 bases aligning to TRBD2. The CDR3 loop spans 14 amino acids. Trimming removed 6 bases from V and 3 bases from J; junction bases left unmatched: 4. From germline, CDR1 is SGHRS and CDR2 YFSETQ. In nucleotides, the CDR3 is TGCGCCAGCAATGAGCGGGGGGGTACAGATACGCAGTATTTT. Protein sequence: CASNERGGTDTQYF.

In its sample, this clone ranks as medium-sized. The J gene is TRBJ2-3, the V gene TRBV2; possible D gene TRBD2, 5 bases. This CDR3 comprises 14 residues. Germline CDR1 and CDR2: SNHLY and FYNNEI. The V gene lost 7 bases and the J gene lost 6 bases, with 17 bases spanning the gap. The CDR3 sequence: CASTGLLASDTQYF. The CDR3 nucleotides are TGTGCCAGCACCGGACTTCTAGCCTCGGATACGCAGTATTTT.

The chain uses TRBV7-2 and TRBJ2-7; perhaps TRBD2 as D (6 bases). Trimming took off 0 bases at V and 7 bases at J, with 13 bases between the two ends. The CDR3 consists of 14 residues. Germline V gene data show CDR1 as SGHTA and CDR2 as FQGNSA. CDR3 region: CASSLARLAREQYF. The DNA of the CDR3 is TGTGCCAGCAGCTTAGCCCGGCTAGCGAGAGAGCAGTACTTC.

The chain is built from TRBV13 and TRBJ2-7, with D perhaps TRBD1 (7 bases). The CDR3 is 14 residues long. The germline V and J ends were trimmed by 5 bases and 7 bases, with 18 bases remaining between them. Germline CDR1 is PRHDT and CDR2 is FYEKMQ (reference sequence). CDR3 sequence: CASSPGTEGGEQYF. The CDR3 DNA reads TGTGCCAGCAGCCCCGGGACAGAAGGGGGGGAGCAGTACTTC.

V and J are TRBV2 and TRBJ1-1, with TRBD1 matching over 7 bases. V gave up 6 bases and J gave up 11 bases; unmatched junction bases: 12. The CDR3 extends over 13 amino acids. CDR1 and CDR2 (germline): SNHLY, FYNNEI. The CDR3: CASSRGFQGVAFF. The CDR3 DNA follows: TGTGCCAGCAGCCGGGGTTTTCAGGGGGTGGCTTTCTTT.

This rearrangement joins TRBV11-2 to TRBJ2-7, with TRBD1 matching over 7 bases. V lost 5 bases and J lost 5; bases outside the gene matches: 12. The CDR3 length is 15 residues. The germline CDR1 and CDR2 sequences are SGHAT and FQNNGV. CDR3 DNA: TGTGCCAGCAGCCCCCGGACAGGATTATCAAACGAGCAGTACTTC. Its translation: CASSPRTGLSNEQYF.

V gene TRBV5-1 combines with J gene TRBJ2-2; D not certain. CDR3 size: 14 residues. Trimming removed 5 bases from V and 8 bases from J, with 16 bases in between. Per the germline V gene, CDR1 is SGHRS and CDR2 is YFSETQ. The CDR3 DNA reads as TGCGCCAGCAGACGTGCGCCCAATTTGGGGGAGCTGTTTTTT. Its protein is CASRRAPNLGELFF.

This clone appeared a few times. The rearrangement links TRBV10-2 to TRBJ2-1; D is possibly TRBD2 (6 bases). The CDR3 consists of 12 residues. Trimming removed 5 bases at V and 9 bases at J, with 11 bases between. Germline CDR1 is WSHSY and CDR2 is SAAADI. CDR3: CASSLLAVEQFF. The CDR3 DNA reads as TGCGCCAGCAGTTTACTAGCCGTTGAGCAGTTCTTC.

This clone was seen a handful of times. The chain links TRBV7-9 to TRBJ2-3, with 9 nucleotides matching TRBD1. The CDR3 covers 14 residues. Germline values: CDR1 SEHNR, CDR2 FQNEAQ (reference sequence). Trimming took 5 bases from V and 4 from J; bases not matched to a gene: 4. Written as DNA, the CDR3 is TGTGCCAGCAGCGCAAACAGGGGGCCAGATACGCAGTATTTT. Its translation: CASSANRGPDTQYF. Full variable domain (remainder filled in from reference TRBV7-9 and TRBJ2-3): DTGVSQNPRHKITKRGQNVTFRCDPISEHNRLYWYRQTLGQGPEFLTYFQNEAQLEKSRLLSDRFSAERPKGSFSTLEIQRTEQGDSAMYLCASSANRGPDTQYFGPGTRLTVL.

The gene calls are TRBV30 and TRBJ2-7; D ambiguous. Trimming stripped 0 bases from V and 4 bases from J, with 19 bases between. The CDR3 has 16 amino acids. CDR1 GTSNPN and CDR2 SVGIG come from the germline V gene (reference sequence). The CDR3 reads CAWSVQSAEKSYEQYF. CDR3 DNA sequence: TGTGCCTGGAGTGTACAGTCCGCAGAGAAAAGTTACGAGCAGTACTTC.

This chain links TRBV5-1 with TRBJ2-3, with D possibly matching TRBD2 (6 bases). V lost 4 bases and J lost 0, with 9 bases in between. Germline V CDR1 and CDR2: SGHRS, YFSETQ. CDR3 length equals 14 residues. The CDR3 spells CASSRETSTDTQYF. For the CDR3, the DNA is TGCGCCAGCAGCCGGGAGACAAGCACAGATACGCAGTATTTT.

The chain couples TRBV19 to TRBJ2-7; D possibly corresponds to TRBD2 (6 bases). Deletions cut 6 bases from V and 4 bases from J, with 13 bases between. In germline, CDR1 is LNHDA, CDR2 SQIVND (reference sequence). The CDR3 contains 13 residues. This CDR3 is CASSPAGGYEQYF. CDR3 DNA sequence: TGTGCCAGTAGCCCCGCCGGGGGTTACGAGCAGTACTTC.

The rearrangement joins TRBV11-3 to TRBJ2-3, with D uncertain. Trimming cost V 4 bases and J 4 bases, with 12 bases left between them. This CDR3 has 14 amino acids. Germline values: CDR1 SGHNT, CDR2 YENEEA. The chain's CDR3 is CASSSTGQPDTQYF. CDR3 nucleotides: TGTGCCAGCAGCTCCACGGGTCAACCAGATACGCAGTATTTT.

This clone was seen only a few times. The chain has TRBV7-9 and TRBJ1-1, with D perhaps TRBD1 (5 bases). This CDR3 region has 14 residues. With 6 bases removed from V and 0 bases from J, the gap between germline ends came to 11 bases. Germline loops: CDR1 SEHNR, CDR2 FQNEAQ (reference sequence). The DNA of the CDR3 is TGTGCCAGCAGGTCGGGAGGGGTGAACACTGAAGCTTTCTTT. It encodes CASRSGGVNTEAFF.

This clone was picked up one time. This chain connects TRBV19 to TRBJ2-3; TRBD1 aligns across 8 bases. The CDR3 is 18 residues long. V dropped 4 bases and J dropped 3; count of bases not matched to a gene: 15. CDR1 and CDR2 (germline): LNHDA, SQIVND (reference sequence). The CDR3 here is CASSRPPSDRDWTDTQYF. The CDR3, as DNA: TGTGCCAGTAGTAGACCCCCCTCGGACAGGGATTGGACAGATACGCAGTATTTT.

The genes are TRBV5-1 and TRBJ2-2; TRBD2 aligns across 8 bases. The ends lost 5 bases at V and 7 bases at J; junction bases unmatched: 10. The CDR3 is 15 amino acids. CDR1 is SGHRS and CDR2 is YFSETQ in the germline V gene. The CDR3 DNA follows: TGCGCCAGCAGAATATATAGCGGGATACTCGGGGAGCTGTTTTTT. This codes for CASRIYSGILGELFF.

The chain links TRBV18 to TRBJ2-3; D not certain. The CDR3 extends over 14 amino acids. With 4 bases removed from V and 3 bases from J, the gap between germline ends came to 11 bases. Germline CDR1 KGHSH, CDR2 LQKENI. As DNA, the CDR3 is TGTGCCAGCTCACTAGCCCTCCTAACAGATACGCAGTATTTT. Translating it yields CASSLALLTDTQYF.

This clone was counted a few times. The chain is built from TRBV28 and TRBJ1-5; D uncertain. This CDR3 contains 17 residues. Germline V gene lookup returns CDR1 MDHEN and CDR2 SYDVKM. Trimming removed 6 bases from V and 5 bases from J, with 23 bases in between. CDR3 protein: CASSLLLRVLEHQPQHF. Here the CDR3 DNA reads TGTGCCAGCAGCCTACTTCTCCGGGTCTTGGAGCATCAGCCCCAGCATTTT.

The chain is built from TRBV30 and TRBJ2-7, with D possibly matching TRBD1 (6 bases). Germline V gene lookup returns CDR1 GTSNPN and CDR2 SVGIG (reference sequence). The CDR3 loop spans 16 amino acids. The V end was cut by 1 base, the J end by 5 bases, with 21 bases between. CDR3 sequence reads: CAWSDPWKGEKNEQYF. In DNA form, the CDR3 reads TGTGCCTGGAGTGACCCCTGGAAGGGGGAGAAAAACGAGCAGTACTTC.

The CDR3 DNA reads TGTGCCAGCAGCCTAGGTGGCAGTCCCATTGGAGAAGCTTTCTTT. Its translation: CASSLGGSPIGEAFF. V gene TRBV7-3 combines with J gene TRBJ1-1; D is unresolved. The CDR3 covers 15 residues. Germline lookup yields CDR1 SGHTA and CDR2 FQGTGA. V was pared by 5 bases and J by 8 bases, with 21 bases between.

In its sample, this clone was seen once. The chain combines TRBV5-5 with TRBJ1-5, with 7 bases identical to TRBD1. With V trimmed by 0 bases and J by 2 bases, 8 bases remained unmatched. CDR1 is SGHKS, CDR2 YYEKEE, per germline (reference sequence). The CDR3 contains 17 residues. The CDR3 reads CASSLDPPTGGNQPQHF. The CDR3 bases are TGTGCCAGCAGCTTGGACCCCCCAACAGGGGGCAATCAGCCCCAGCATTTT.

The chain is built from TRBV18 and TRBJ2-1, with 7 bases lining up with TRBD1. V trimming: 4 bases; J trimming: 3 bases; junction bases outside the gene matches: 3. Germline V gives CDR1 KGHSH, CDR2 LQKENI. This CDR3 region has 14 residues. The CDR3 DNA reads as TGTGCCAGCTCACTCGGGACAGACTACAATGAGCAGTTCTTC. Encoded protein: CASSLGTDYNEQFF.